The 27 T cell receptor beta chains in this list originate from one sample, sequenced in a study of T cell responses to AZD1222 COVID-19 vaccine. The method was immunoSEQ multiplex PCR; TCRdb's version includes in-frame clones alone and lacks a portion of them. The sample contains 140,000 to 150,000 clones, around 91% of which appear only once. Specimen: peripheral blood, collected on day 0 of AZD1222 vaccination. These receptors were taken from an adult in good health.

This clone was counted only a few times. The chain couples TRBV27 to TRBJ2-1, with a possible D match to TRBD2 (7 bases). Germline V gives CDR1 MNHEY, CDR2 SMNVEV (reference sequence). Trimming took off 5 bases at V and 5 bases at J, with 13 bases between the two ends. CDR3 length equals 14 residues. CDR3 DNA sequence: TGTGCCAGCAGTACCGGGGGGCCACACAATGAGCAGTTCTTC. It encodes CASSTGGPHNEQFF.

The genes are TRBV11-3 and TRBJ1-1; D remains ambiguous. CDR1 and CDR2 (germline): SGHNT, YENEEA. V was trimmed by 5 bases and J by 1 base, leaving 8 bases between them. This CDR3 has 13 amino acids. The CDR3 loop is CASSQRANTEAFF. The DNA for the CDR3 is TGTGCCAGCAGCCAGAGGGCGAACACTGAAGCTTTCTTT.

This chain links TRBV9 with TRBJ2-3, with D tentatively TRBD2 (6 bases). Germline assignment: CDR1 SGDLS and CDR2 YYNGEE. CDR3 length equals 20 residues. Trimming removed 3 bases at V and 2 bases at J, with 28 bases between. The DNA for the CDR3 is TGTGCCAGCAGCGCCGCCCCCATCGGCGGGGCGCCCAAAAACACAGATACGCAGTATTTT. Amino acid sequence: CASSAAPIGGAPKNTDTQYF.

The chain is built from TRBV5-1 and TRBJ1-2, with 7 bases aligning to TRBD1. After removal of 6 bases from V and 4 bases from J, the junction contained 12 bases not matched to a gene. CDR3 length: 15 residues. Looked up from germline, CDR1 is SGHRS and CDR2 is YFSETQ. The CDR3: CASTIGTVLPYGYTF. CDR3 nucleotide sequence: TGCGCCAGCACCATTGGGACAGTACTACCCTATGGCTACACCTTC.

The J gene is TRBJ2-3, the V gene TRBV6-2 or TRBV6-3; 8 bases are shared with TRBD2. Trimming at V came to 5 bases and at J to 6 bases, leaving 7 bases not matched to a gene. This CDR3 spans 14 amino acids. Germline lookup yields CDR1 MNHEY and CDR2 SVGEGT. This chain's CDR3 is CASSELAGMDTQYF. CDR3 bases: TGTGCCAGCAGTGAGCTAGCGGGTATGGATACGCAGTATTTT.

This sequence joins TRBV7-9 and TRBJ2-5; perhaps TRBD2 as D (6 bases). The V gene lost 5 bases and the J gene lost 5 bases, with 15 bases spanning the gap. The CDR3 spans 14 residues. Germline V gives CDR1 SEHNR, CDR2 FQNEAQ (reference sequence). CDR3 DNA: TGTGCCAGCAGCCCCGGAGGAGGGTGGGAGACCCAGTACTTC. Residues: CASSPGGGWETQYF. Looking up the rest from reference TRBV7-9 and TRBJ2-5 gives the full variable domain: DTGVSQNPRHKITKRGQNVTFRCDPISEHNRLYWYRQTLGQGPEFLTYFQNEAQLEKSRLLSDRFSAERPKGSFSTLEIQRTEQGDSAMYLCASSPGGGWETQYFGPGTRLLVL.

This chain links TRBV7-2 with TRBJ1-6; no firm D call. The CDR3 length is 14 residues. The V gene lost 8 bases and the J gene lost 6 bases, with 14 bases spanning the gap. Per the germline V gene, CDR1 is SGHTA and CDR2 is FQGNSA. CDR3 bases: TGTGCCAGCTCCCCCGGGATCTTTAATTCACCCCTCCACTTT. This codes for CASSPGIFNSPLHF.

The J gene is TRBJ1-2, the V gene TRBV7-2, with TRBD1 as a possible D gene (5 bases). This CDR3 has 15 amino acids. Deletions cut 5 bases from V and 3 bases from J, with 16 bases between. Germline loops: CDR1 SGHTA, CDR2 FQGNSA. CDR3 DNA sequence: TGTGCCAGCAGCCCTGGCCCGGGCAGGGACTATGGCTACACCTTC. Translated: CASSPGPGRDYGYTF.

The V call is TRBV27, the J call TRBJ2-7, with TRBD2 matching over 8 bases. The CDR3 length is 16 residues. Germline CDR1 MNHEY, CDR2 SMNVEV (reference sequence). V gave up 10 bases and J gave up 0 bases; unmatched junction bases: 14. CDR3 amino acids: CATQFSVREGSYEQYF. CDR3 coding DNA: TGTGCCACCCAGTTTAGTGTTCGGGAGGGCTCCTACGAGCAGTACTTC.

This clone has a single count. This chain connects TRBV6-2 or TRBV6-3 to TRBJ1-1; the D gene is possibly TRBD1 (6 bases). In germline, CDR1 is MNHEY, CDR2 SVGEGT. Trimming cost V 2 bases and J 6 bases, with 16 bases left between them. CDR3 size: 15 residues. The CDR3 bases are TGTGCCAGCAGTTACCAGCAGGGGAGGTCCGCTGAAGCTTTCTTT. It translates to CASSYQQGRSAEAFF.

The chain is built from TRBV10-3 and TRBJ1-3; D perhaps matches TRBD1 (6 bases). Deletions cut 6 bases from V and 0 bases from J, with 15 bases between. CDR3 length equals 16 residues. CDR1 ENHRY and CDR2 SYGVKD come from the germline V gene. For the CDR3, the DNA is TGTGCCATCAGCGGGGGGGCGGGCGACTCTGGAAACACCATATATTTT. This translates into CAISGGAGDSGNTIYF.

The V gene is TRBV9, the J gene TRBJ1-1, with D possibly being TRBD1 (5 bases). CDR3 size: 13 residues. Per the germline V gene, CDR1 is SGDLS and CDR2 is YYNGEE. Trimming shortened V by 4 bases and J by 10 bases, and 17 bases separated the two germline ends. The CDR3 reads CASSPRGESVAFF. The CDR3 bases are TGTGCCAGCAGCCCGAGAGGGGAATCAGTAGCTTTCTTT. Combining the CDR3 with reference TRBV9 and TRBJ1-1 gives the whole variable domain DSGVTQTPKHLITATGQRVTLRCSPRSGDLSVYWYQQSLDQGLQFLIQYYNGEERAKGNILERFSAQQFPDLHSELNLSSLELGDSALYFCASSPRGESVAFFGQGTRLTVV.

V gene TRBV9 combines with J gene TRBJ2-7; D could derive from TRBD1 or TRBD2 (5 bases each). The length of the CDR3 is 14 residues. V gave up 0 bases and J gave up 4 bases, with 11 bases separating them. Germline V gene data show CDR1 as SGDLS and CDR2 as YYNGEE. The CDR3 sequence: CASSVGSGGYEQYF. The CDR3 coding sequence is TGTGCCAGCAGCGTAGGTTCTGGGGGATACGAGCAGTACTTC.

The chain employs TRBV28 and TRBJ1-4; D remains ambiguous. This CDR3 contains 15 residues. Per germline, CDR1 MDHEN and CDR2 SYDVKM. Trimming removed 2 bases at V and 4 bases at J, with 11 bases between. The CDR3 protein is CASSLRLLGNEKLFF. As DNA, the CDR3 is TGTGCCAGCAGTTTACGACTCCTAGGTAATGAAAAACTGTTTTTT.

The V call is TRBV27, the J call TRBJ2-3, with TRBD2 matching 7 bases. The V and J ends lost 5 bases and 2 bases, in that order; junction bases with no gene match: 4. Germline-derived CDR1 and CDR2 are MNHEY and SMNVEV (reference sequence). CDR3 length: 14 residues. The CDR3 sequence is CASSPSGDTDTQYF. Here the CDR3 DNA reads TGTGCCAGCAGTCCCAGCGGGGACACAGATACGCAGTATTTT.

This clone was seen only a few times. The J gene is TRBJ1-6, the V gene TRBV7-2; no clear D gene. This CDR3 contains 15 residues. The V gene lost 5 bases and the J gene lost 9 bases, with 17 bases spanning the gap. CDR1 is SGHTA, CDR2 FQGNSA, per germline. CDR3 bases: TGTGCCAGCAGCACCGGGCGGGTGTCGGGTTCACCCCTCCACTTT. Its translation is CASSTGRVSGSPLHF.

The chain uses TRBV5-1 and TRBJ2-1; tentatively, D is TRBD2 (5 bases). Trimming stripped 0 bases from V and 8 bases from J, with 12 bases between. The CDR3 has 14 amino acids. Germline CDR1 is SGHRS and CDR2 is YFSETQ. The CDR3 coding sequence is TGCGCCAGCAGCTTGGGTAGCGACTCGGATGAGCAGTTCTTC. This codes for CASSLGSDSDEQFF.

Only a few counts were recorded for this clone. V usage is TRBV2 and J usage is TRBJ1-3; D is unclear. The germline V and J ends were trimmed by 6 bases and 1 base, with 13 bases remaining between them. The CDR3 has 15 amino acids. Germline V CDR1 and CDR2: SNHLY, FYNNEI. CDR3: CASSTLAGSGNTIYF. Here the CDR3 DNA reads TGTGCCAGCAGCACCTTGGCGGGGTCTGGAAACACCATATATTTT.

This chain joins TRBV27 and TRBJ1-1; D ambiguous. CDR1 and CDR2 from the germline V gene are MNHEY and SMNVEV (reference sequence). The germline V and J ends were trimmed by 7 bases and 4 bases, with 16 bases remaining between them. The CDR3 is 14 amino acids. The DNA for the CDR3 is TGTGCCAGCAACTACCCTGGGCCAGGCACTGAAGCTTTCTTT. This codes for CASNYPGPGTEAFF.

V is TRBV5-8 and J is TRBJ1-2; unclear D gene. V gave up 3 bases and J gave up 5 bases, with 17 bases separating them. This CDR3 spans 15 amino acids. Germline-derived CDR1 and CDR2 are SGHTS and YDEGEE. CDR3 in amino acids: CASSSAGPRWYGYTF. In DNA, the CDR3 is TGTGCCAGCAGCTCCGCTGGGCCAAGGTGGTATGGCTACACCTTC.

This clone was seen many times. The chain recombines TRBV7-3 with TRBJ1-6; 8 bases are a match to TRBD1. With V trimmed by 5 bases and J by 7 bases, 4 bases remained unmatched. The germline CDR1 and CDR2 sequences are SGHTA and FQGTGA. The CDR3 spans 14 residues. The CDR3 DNA reads as TGTGCCAGCAGCGCGGGACAGGCGAATTCACCCCTCCACTTT. Translating it yields CASSAGQANSPLHF.

Here the CDR3 DNA reads TGTGCCAGCAGCTCCCTAGCGGGCAACTACAATGAGCAGTTCTTC. This translates into CASSSLAGNYNEQFF. The chain is built from TRBV5-6 and TRBJ2-1; TRBD2 agrees at 8 bases. The CDR3 has 15 amino acids. The junction had 5 bases not matched to a gene; V was cut back by 3 bases and J by 3 bases. Germline V CDR1 and CDR2: SGHDT, YYEEEE.

This rearrangement joins TRBV3-1 (or the pseudogene TRBV3-2) to TRBJ2-5; either TRBD1 or TRBD2 may supply D (5 bases each). The CDR3 sequence is 15 residues long. Germline loops: CDR1 LGHDT, CDR2 YNNKEL (reference sequence). Trimming cost V 0 bases and J 1 base, with 9 bases left between them. CDR3 region: CASSQEAGTQETQYF. The CDR3 DNA is TGTGCCAGCAGCCAAGAAGCTGGGACCCAAGAGACCCAGTACTTC.

The rearrangement joins TRBV9 to TRBJ1-2; TRBD1 aligns across 7 bases. CDR1 is SGDLS and CDR2 is YYNGEE in the germline V gene. After removal of 4 bases from V and 6 bases from J, the junction contained 9 bases not matched to a gene. The CDR3 spans 14 residues. This CDR3 is CASSSLGQVDGYTF. CDR3 DNA: TGTGCCAGCAGCTCCTTAGGACAGGTCGATGGCTACACCTTC. Full variable domain (outside the CDR3, taken from reference TRBV9 and TRBJ1-2): DSGVTQTPKHLITATGQRVTLRCSPRSGDLSVYWYQQSLDQGLQFLIQYYNGEERAKGNILERFSAQQFPDLHSELNLSSLELGDSALYFCASSSLGQVDGYTFGSGTRLTVV.

The V gene is TRBV7-2, the J gene TRBJ1-5; D not resolved. Germline CDR1 SGHTA, CDR2 FQGNSA. With 1 base removed from V and 10 bases from J, the gap between germline ends came to 14 bases. There are 14 residues in the CDR3. The CDR3: CASSLGGPWEPQHF. For the CDR3, the DNA is TGTGCCAGCAGCTTAGGCGGGCCTTGGGAACCCCAGCATTTT.

A word on this clone: Other DNA sequences in the same sample also yield this CDR3. This rearrangement joins TRBV6-5 to TRBJ1-1; D gene unclear. The CDR3 has 11 residues. Germline V gene lookup returns CDR1 MNHEY and CDR2 SVGAGI. V was trimmed by 2 bases and J by 8 bases, leaving 6 bases between them. The CDR3 DNA sequence: TGTGCCAGCAGTTACGGCAGAGAAGCTTTCTTT. Protein sequence: CASSYGREAFF.

The chain combines TRBV5-6 with TRBJ1-2, with D perhaps TRBD1 (5 bases). With 0 bases removed from V and 5 bases from J, the gap between germline ends came to 11 bases. Germline V lookup: CDR1 SGHDT, CDR2 YYEEEE. This CDR3 comprises 14 residues. This chain's CDR3 is CASSLVSGTYGYTF. For the CDR3, the DNA is TGTGCCAGCAGCTTGGTCTCGGGGACTTATGGCTACACCTTC.